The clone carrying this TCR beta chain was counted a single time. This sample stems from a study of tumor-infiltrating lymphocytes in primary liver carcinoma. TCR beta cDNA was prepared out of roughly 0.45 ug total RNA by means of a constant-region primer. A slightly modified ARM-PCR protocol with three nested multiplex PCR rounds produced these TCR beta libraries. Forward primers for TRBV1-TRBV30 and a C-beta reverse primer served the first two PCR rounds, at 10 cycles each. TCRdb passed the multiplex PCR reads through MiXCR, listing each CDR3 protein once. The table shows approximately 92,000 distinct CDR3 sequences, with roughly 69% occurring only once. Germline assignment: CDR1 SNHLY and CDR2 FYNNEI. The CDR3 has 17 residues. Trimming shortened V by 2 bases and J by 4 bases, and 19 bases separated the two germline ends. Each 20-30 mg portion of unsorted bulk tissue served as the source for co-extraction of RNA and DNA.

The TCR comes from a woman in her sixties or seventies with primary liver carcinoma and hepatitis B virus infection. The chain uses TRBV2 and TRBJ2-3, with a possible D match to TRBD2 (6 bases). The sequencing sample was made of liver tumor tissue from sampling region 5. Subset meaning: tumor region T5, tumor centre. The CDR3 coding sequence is TGTGCCAGCAGTGAAACGGGGATTAGCGGATTCTCAGATACGCAGTATTTT. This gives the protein CASSETGISGFSDTQYF.